The source of this TCR beta chain is a study of blood T cell repertoires in COVID-19. Study at large: COVID-19 samples collected from the United States, Italy and Spain covered acute and convalescent phases. PBMCs, B-cell-depleted T cells, or T cells provided the cDNA or gDNA that made up the material.

V dropped 5 bases and J dropped 4 bases, with 16 bases sitting between them. The V gene's germline CDR1 is LNHDA and CDR2 SQIVND (reference sequence). The CDR3 totals 15 residues. Original processing methods: Amplification with reference gene primers provided the estimates of nucleated cell counts. Produced via immunoSEQ multiplex PCR; TCRdb's table is partial and in-frame only. V and J calls plus clone size are reproduced from that table; the DNA served to infer D and trimming. This table holds over 14,000 clones, 88% found once. The V gene is TRBV19, the J gene TRBJ2-3; maybe TRBD2 (6 bases). The sequence came from a human donor in a cohort sampled during active COVID-19. The sequencing input was peripheral blood. Here the CDR3 reads CASSPLGGSADTQYF. The CDR3 DNA reads as TGTGCCAGTAGTCCACTGGGAGGAAGCGCAGATACGCAGTATTTT.